This is a list of T cell receptor beta chains from one sample in a study of CD8 T cells in ankylosing spondylitis. TCRdb reprocessed the 5' RACE reads with MiXCR, giving one entry per CDR3 protein. Of under 200,000 distinct CDR3 sequences listed, just over 9.5% are singletons. Sequences were obtained from blood, either unsorted or a sorted T cell fraction (not recorded which). The source of these receptors is a female donor with ankylosing spondylitis or in good health (not recorded which). Each CDR3 is given with its conserved first and last residue. The order of the fields is J gene, D gene, V gene, clone size, CDR3 DNA, CDR3 protein. A D gene is named only where the DNA matches it firmly. Not all rows give a size; the values are once, few, many and, for expanded clones, a class.

TRBJ1-1	.	TRBV7-9	many	TGTGCCAGCAGCTTAGATGGGACACTGAACACTGAAGCTTTCTTT	CASSLDGTLNTEAFF
TRBJ1-1	TRBD1	TRBV7-9	few	TGTGCCAGCAGCCCCGGGACAGGGGACGGATTT	CASSPGTGDGF
TRBJ2-5	.	TRBV27	few	TGTGCCAGCAGTCCAAATATCAGGGGAGAGACCCAGTACTTC	CASSPNIRGETQYF
TRBJ2-3	TRBD2	TRBV24-1	.	TGTGCCACCAGTGATTTACGACCGGCGGATAGCGGGAGGAACACAGATACGCAGTATTTT	CATSDLRPADSGRNTDTQYF
TRBJ2-1	.	TRBV12-5	few	TGTGCTAGTGGTTTGGCCCCCCCCGGCAATGAGCAGTTCTTC	CASGLAPPGNEQFF
TRBJ2-1	.	TRBV20-1	few	TGCAGTGCAAACCTAGACTTATCCAGTGAGCAGTTCTTC	CSANLDLSSEQFF
TRBJ1-2	.	TRBV29-1	.	TGCAGCGGCCAGGACGGAGACTACACCTTC	CSGQDGDYTF
TRBJ2-7	.	TRBV4-3	few	TGCGCCAGCAGCCAAGATCTGCGTTTAGGGGCCGAGCAGTACTTC	CASSQDLRLGAEQYF
TRBJ2-3	TRBD2	TRBV18	.	TGTGCCAGCTCACCACCGAGCGGGAGCCGGGTAGATACGCAGTATTTT	CASSPPSGSRVDTQYF
TRBJ1-2	.	TRBV7-9	many	TGTGCCAGCAGCTTAGGGGCAGGGCAGGGCTACACCTTC	CASSLGAGQGYTF
TRBJ1-5	.	TRBV19	.	TGTGCCAGTGGGGGGGGGGGAATCAATCAGCCCCAGCATTTT	CASGGGGINQPQHF
TRBJ2-3	.	TRBV4-3	.	TGCGCCAGCAGCCAAGACAGGACAGATCACGATACGCAGTATTTT	CASSQDRTDHDTQYF
TRBJ1-5	.	TRBV12-3/TRBV12-4	few	TGTGCCAGCAGTTTAATCGGACAAGGACAGCCCCAGCATTTT	CASSLIGQGQPQHF
TRBJ1-1	TRBD1	TRBV27	.	TGTGCCAGCAGTAGCGGAGGGGGCTCTGAAGCTTTCTTT	CASSSGGGSEAFF
TRBJ2-7	TRBD2	TRBV27	many	TGTGCCAGCAGTTTGACTAGCGGTCCCTACGAGCAGTACTTC	CASSLTSGPYEQYF
TRBJ2-3	.	TRBV2	many	TGTGCCAGCAGTGAATGGTTCTCGGTGGATACGCAGTATTTT	CASSEWFSVDTQYF
TRBJ2-7	TRBD2	TRBV20-1	.	TGCAGTGCTTCTACGACTAGCGGGAGTTACGAGCAGTACTTC	CSASTTSGSYEQYF
TRBJ1-6	TRBD1	TRBV7-9	few	TGTGCCAGCAGCTCAGTGGGGACAGTTGATAATTCACCCCTCCACTTT	CASSSVGTVDNSPLHF
TRBJ2-3	.	TRBV12-5	.	TGTGCTAGTGGTTTGCCACTGGGGGTCCCCACAGATACGCAGTATTTT	CASGLPLGVPTDTQYF
TRBJ2-1	.	TRBV10-3	many	TGTGCCTTCCTCGGGACTTCTTACAATGAGCAGTTCTTC	CAFLGTSYNEQFF
TRBJ2-3	.	TRBV7-9	.	TGTGCCAGCGGGAATCGCACAGATACGCAGTATTTT	CASGNRTDTQYF
TRBJ2-7	.	TRBV6-2/TRBV6-3	few	TGTGCCAGCAGTTACAGGACAGGGGGCCAGACTAGCGGGAACTACGAGCAGTACTTC	CASSYRTGGQTSGNYEQYF
TRBJ2-1	.	TRBV6-2/TRBV6-3	.	TGTGCCAGCAGTTGGGCGGAGGGGTTTTACAATGAGCAGTTCTTC	CASSWAEGFYNEQFF
TRBJ1-1	TRBD1	TRBV6-1	.	TGTGCCAGCAGCCCCGACAGGGAGGGCACTGAAGCTTTCTTT	CASSPDREGTEAFF
TRBJ2-7	TRBD2	TRBV20-1	many	TGCAGTGCTAGTTCGGACTCGGTGGGAGCGGGAGGAAAGGACGTAGTAGACGAGCAGTACTTC	CSASSDSVGAGGKDVVDEQYF
TRBJ1-1	.	TRBV5-6	many	TGTGCCAGCAGCTTCCGGTACACTGAAGCTTTCTTT	CASSFRYTEAFF
TRBJ2-7	.	TRBV20-1	few	TGCAGTGCTGGGACGGCAAGCTCCTACGAGCAGTACTTC	CSAGTASSYEQYF
TRBJ1-1	TRBD1	TRBV4-1	.	TGCGCCAGCAGCCACGGGGACAGAATGAACACTGAAGCTTTCTTT	CASSHGDRMNTEAFF
TRBJ2-7	TRBD1	TRBV6-5	.	TGTGCCAGCAGTTCTAAGGGGGCGGTCGAGCAGTACTTC	CASSSKGAVEQYF